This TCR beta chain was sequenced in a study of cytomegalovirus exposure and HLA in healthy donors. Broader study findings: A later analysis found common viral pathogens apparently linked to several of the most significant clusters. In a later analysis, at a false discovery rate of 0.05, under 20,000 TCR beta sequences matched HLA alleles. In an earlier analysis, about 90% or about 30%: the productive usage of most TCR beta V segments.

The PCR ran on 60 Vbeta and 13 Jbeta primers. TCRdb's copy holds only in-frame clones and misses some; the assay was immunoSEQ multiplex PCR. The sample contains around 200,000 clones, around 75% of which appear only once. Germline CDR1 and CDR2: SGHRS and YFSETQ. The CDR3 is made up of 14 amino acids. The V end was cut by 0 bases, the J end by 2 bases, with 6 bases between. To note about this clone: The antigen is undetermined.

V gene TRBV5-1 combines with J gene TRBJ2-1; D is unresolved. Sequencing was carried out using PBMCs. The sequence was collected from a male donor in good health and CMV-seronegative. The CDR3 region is CASSLAGPYNEQFF. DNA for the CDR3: TGCGCCAGCAGCTTGGCCGGTCCCTACAATGAGCAGTTCTTC.